These 9 T cell receptor beta chains came from one sample sequenced in a study of early T cells in non-severe SARS-CoV-2 infection. Using its own MiXCR run on the 5' RACE reads, TCRdb lists one record per CDR3 protein. This table has approximately 30,000 distinct CDR3 sequences, roughly 5% appearing once. The sequenced material came from whole blood. The receptors come from an adult who was a healthcare worker with PCR-confirmed SARS-CoV-2 infection or an uninfected control (not recorded which).

This clonotype was seen ten or more times. The rearrangement links TRBV6-1 to TRBJ1-1, with D uncertain. Trimming stripped 0 bases from V and 0 bases from J, with 5 bases between. Germline assignment: CDR1 MNHNS and CDR2 SASEGT. The CDR3 totals 14 residues. In DNA, the CDR3 is TGTGCCAGCAGTGAAGCAGGGCTGAACACTGAAGCTTTCTTT. Protein sequence: CASSEAGLNTEAFF.

This clonotype was observed many times. The chain is built from TRBV6-2 or TRBV6-3 and TRBJ2-5; 9 bases align to TRBD2. V lost 2 bases to trimming and J lost 2 bases; unmatched junction nucleotides: 6. This CDR3 is 16 amino acids long. Germline CDR1 reads MNHEY; CDR2 reads SVGEGT. CDR3 region: CASSYTLLAGQETQYF. In DNA, the CDR3 is TGTGCCAGCAGTTACACGTTACTAGCGGGTCAAGAGACCCAGTACTTC.

This clonotype was detected ten times or more. V gene TRBV28 combines with J gene TRBJ2-5; tentatively, D is TRBD2 (7 bases). Germline CDR1 is MDHEN and CDR2 is SYDVKM. The V and J ends lost 5 bases and 5 bases respectively, with 15 bases between them. The CDR3 consists of 14 residues. CDR3 amino acids: CASSQGGGLETQYF. In DNA form, the CDR3 reads TGTGCCAGCAGTCAAGGGGGAGGGCTGGAGACCCAGTACTTC.

This clonotype was seen ten or more times. The J gene is TRBJ2-6, the V gene TRBV25-1, with 10 positions matching TRBD1. The CDR3 spans 17 residues. Germline V gene sequence: CDR1 MGHDK, CDR2 SYGVNS. V trimming: 8 bases; J trimming: 2 bases; junction bases outside the gene matches: 9. CDR3 nucleotide sequence: TGTGCCAGCGGTGGGGACAGGGGAGCCCCTGGGGCCAACGTCCTGACTTTC. Its translation: CASGGDRGAPGANVLTF.

This clonotype was recorded a few times. The chain recombines TRBV7-3 with TRBJ2-2; no clear D. Trimming removed 2 bases from V and 6 bases from J, with 10 bases in between. Germline V gene sequence: CDR1 SGHTA, CDR2 FQGTGA. CDR3 length: 14 amino acids. The CDR3 nucleotides are TGTGCCAGCAGCTTATTTTCCGGATCCGGGGAGCTGTTTTTT. Encoded protein: CASSLFSGSGELFF.

This chain joins TRBV6-1 and TRBJ1-1, with D uncertain. The CDR3 runs to 13 residues. Trimming took 7 bases from V and 3 from J, leaving 12 bases between them. From germline, CDR1 is MNHNS and CDR2 SASEGT. The CDR3: CASKFGGDTEAFF. The CDR3, as DNA: TGTGCCAGCAAGTTCGGCGGAGACACTGAAGCTTTCTTT.

This clonotype came up many times. This rearrangement joins TRBV12-3 or TRBV12-4 to TRBJ2-2; 8 nucleotides match TRBD1. Germline trimming cut 7 bases from V and 7 bases from J; bases unmatched to any gene: 8. The length of the CDR3 is 14 residues. CDR3 coding DNA: TGTGCCAGCATTCCGGGACAGGTTTACGGGGAGCTGTTTTTT. It is translated as CASIPGQVYGELFF.

The V and J genes are TRBV20-1 and TRBJ2-1, with TRBD1 matching over 7 bases. CDR3 length: 13 amino acids. After removal of 3 bases from V and 9 bases from J, the junction contained 8 bases not matched to a gene. Looked up from germline, CDR1 is DFQATT and CDR2 is SNEGSKA (reference sequence). CDR3 sequence (DNA): TGCAGTGCTAGGGTACAGGGGCTAGGTGAGCAGTTCTTC. Protein: CSARVQGLGEQFF.

This clonotype has ten or more counts. The CDR3 sequence: CASGGGSVQFF. CDR3 bases: TGTGCCAGCGGGGGGGGATCTGTGCAGTTCTTC. The chain joins TRBV5-4 to TRBJ2-1, with 7 bases matching TRBD2. Losses at the gene ends were 7 bases for V and 12 bases for J; bases not matched to a gene: 7. The germline gives CDR1 SGHNT, CDR2 YYREEE (reference sequence). The CDR3 totals 11 residues.